This TCR beta chain was observed in a study of blood T cell repertoires in COVID-19 (dated by TCRdb to 2019 to 2021). Looking at the study overall: Samples covering the acute and convalescent phases of COVID-19 were provided by collaborators in the United States, Italy and Spain. Nearly every sample came with metadata listing a de-identified subject ID, COVID-19 status, age in years and sex. The dataset comprised deeply sampled blood TCRbeta repertoires from subjects exposed to, actively infected with, or recovered from COVID-19. Where available, HLA class I and class II types were taken from metadata supplied by the sample provider and were not determined by assay-based typing. Samples came from the ongoing ImmuneRACE study (first 160 participants) plus 1,254 subjects from 6 global collaborators. A freely available public database, intended as a resource for researchers studying the immune response to SARS-CoV-2, is where the repertoires were released. The prospective study material was composed of cDNA or gDNA derived from T cells, B-cell-depleted T cells, or PBMCs. The paper's findings and limits, for the study overall: The amount of clinical and demographic metadata varied by source and participant and was provided uncurated.

This clone was seen more than once but under ten times. What this receptor recognizes is not known. Base qualities are not provided; no much larger clone lies one nucleotide away. The germline V gene sets CDR1 to SGHTA and CDR2 to FQGNSA. V and J are trimmed by 5 bases and 9 bases, and the gene matches miss 10 bases of the junction. Inclusive of the bounding cysteine and phenylalanine, the CDR3 is 15 residues long. The entry retains the CDR3 DNA only, 45 bases that are in frame from base 1. TCRbeta CDR3 regions were amplified from genomic DNA by means of the immunoSEQ Assay, a bias-controlled multiplex PCR. The study's processing was this. Within the assay, amplification of reference gene primers was used to estimate how many nucleated cells each sample contained. To quantify the absolute abundance of each unique TCRbeta CDR3 rearrangement, sequence reads were collapsed and filtered. For each sample, productive Simpson clonality was calculated as the square root of Simpson's diversity index across productive rearrangements. TCRdb's version of the immuneACCESS table is confined to in-frame rearrangements and falls short of the full clone set. An unresolved V gene accounts for under half of the shortfall where checked; the remainder is of unknown origin. V and J calls and clone size are copied from that table; D and trimming were computed from the DNA. This sample is represented by approximately 240,000 clones; about 89% of them were singletons. The ten largest clones capture 1.5% to 2% of the sample.

In the prospective study, participants were roughly 18 to 95 years old, resided in about 25 geographic areas of the United States, and were enrolled through a virtual design. In the prospective study, participants were assigned to cohorts based on the clinical history participants reported in a screening survey and a study questionnaire. ImmuneRACE Cohort 3 recovered participants were defined by two consecutive negative NP/OP PCR tests, healthcare professional clearance, or symptom resolution. Each participant in the prospective study had whole blood, serum and a nasopharyngeal or oropharyngeal swab collected by mobile phlebotomists. Additional blood draws and questionnaires over an approximately two-month period could optionally be provided by prospective study participants. Before DNA extraction, blood samples from the prospective study were shipped at room temperature or frozen.

The TCR sequence derives from a woman aged 18-29 years who had recovered from COVID-19. Recombination connected TRBV7-2 to TRBJ1-6, with 7 bases matching TRBD1. Sequences were obtained from PBMCs or T cells enriched from blood (not recorded which). The CDR3 amino acid sequence is: CASSEQGSLGSPLHF. At the DNA level, the sequence is TGTGCCAGCAGCGAACAGGGGAGTTTAGGTTCACCCCTCCACTTT.